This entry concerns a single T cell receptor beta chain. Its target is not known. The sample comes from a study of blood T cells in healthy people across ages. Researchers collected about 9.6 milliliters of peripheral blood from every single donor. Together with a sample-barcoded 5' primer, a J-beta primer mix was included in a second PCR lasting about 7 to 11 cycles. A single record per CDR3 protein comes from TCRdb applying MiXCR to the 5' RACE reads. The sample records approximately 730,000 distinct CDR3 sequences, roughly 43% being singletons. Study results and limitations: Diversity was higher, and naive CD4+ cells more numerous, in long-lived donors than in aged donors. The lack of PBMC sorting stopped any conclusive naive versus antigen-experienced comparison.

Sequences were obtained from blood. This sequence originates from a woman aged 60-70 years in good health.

As DNA, the CDR3 is TGTGCCAGCAGCTTTGGACTGCCCTTGGGACAAGAGACCCAGTACTTC. Translated: CASSFGLPLGQETQYF. The chain has TRBV7-8 and TRBJ2-7, with a tentative D call TRBD2 (5 bases). The end of the DNA is better explained by TRBJ2-5, so the J call may be wrong. The CDR3 consists of 16 residues. Germline V gene sequence: CDR1 SGHVS, CDR2 FQNEAQ.